This T cell receptor beta chain was documented in a study of cytotoxic CD8 clonotypes in ibrutinib-treated CLL. Study-level background: For this cohort, patients were 10 to 11 relapsed/refractory and some 15 treatment-naive, while 17 were IGHV unmutated.

The repertoire was sequenced with immunoSEQ multiplex PCR; TCRdb's copy has only in-frame clones and lacks some. The repertoire holds 300,000 to 350,000 clones, with 80% as singletons. Comments on this clone: Its cognate antigen is unknown.

Study-wide points: Clonality went up at ibrutinib response and then declined back toward baseline at progression. Contraction or stability on treatment was seen for public clonotypes, which were uncommon.

Germline CDR1 is SGHTA and CDR2 is FQGNSA. The CDR3 runs to 14 residues. Trimming shortened V by 7 bases and J by 1 base, and 14 bases separated the two germline ends. The chain has TRBV7-2 and TRBJ2-7, with D perhaps TRBD2 (5 bases). The sequence was collected from a human donor with chronic lymphocytic leukemia. The input for sequencing was PBMCs, taken before ibrutinib treatment. The CDR3 spells CASIALAGSYEQYF. The CDR3 bases are TGTGCCAGCATTGCTCTAGCCGGATCCTACGAGCAGTACTTC.